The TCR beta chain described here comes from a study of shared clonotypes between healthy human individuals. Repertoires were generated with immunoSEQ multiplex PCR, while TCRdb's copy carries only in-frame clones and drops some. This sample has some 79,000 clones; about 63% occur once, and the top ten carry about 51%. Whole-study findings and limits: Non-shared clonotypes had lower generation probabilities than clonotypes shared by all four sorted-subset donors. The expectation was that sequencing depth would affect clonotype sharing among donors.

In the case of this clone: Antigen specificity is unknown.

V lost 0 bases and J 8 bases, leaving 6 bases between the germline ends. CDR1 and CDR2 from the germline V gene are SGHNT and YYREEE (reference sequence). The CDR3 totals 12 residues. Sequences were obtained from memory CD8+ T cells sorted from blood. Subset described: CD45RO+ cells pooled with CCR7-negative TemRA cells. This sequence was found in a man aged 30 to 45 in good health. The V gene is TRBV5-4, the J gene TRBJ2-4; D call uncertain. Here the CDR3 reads CASSLELDIQYF. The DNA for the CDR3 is TGTGCCAGCAGCTTGGAGTTGGACATTCAGTACTTC.